This entry lists 15 T cell receptor beta chains sequenced from one sample in a study of cytomegalovirus exposure and HLA in healthy donors (dated by TCRdb to 2016 to 2017). Libraries were constructed by the immunoSEQ multiplex PCR assay. The multiplex PCR relied on a mix of 60 forward primers for TCR Vbeta segments and 13 reverse primers for TCR Jbeta segments. The table was pulled from immuneACCESS by TCRdb, which kept in-frame rearrangements only. Such tables lose some clones; where checked, under half of the loss comes from unresolved V genes, and the rest has no known cause. A total of about 160,000 clones appear in this sample, about four fifths of them only once. The ten top clones hold roughly 7.5% of the sample. Sequencing was carried out using PBMCs. These receptors came from a woman in her thirties in good health and CMV-seropositive.

Comments on this clone: Mismatch with germline at one junction end may stem from a read error. The J gene is TRBJ2-2, the V gene TRBV6-5, with no clear D. The germline V gene has CDR1 MNHEY and CDR2 SVGAGI. CDR3 length: 14 residues. CDR3 nucleotides: TGTGCCGGCAGTTCCTTTCCTGACACCGGGGAGCTGTTTTTT. Translating gives CAGSSFPDTGELFF.

The rearrangement links TRBV7-2 to TRBJ1-1; D perhaps matches TRBD1 (5 bases). The CDR3 totals 13 residues. Germline loops: CDR1 SGHTA, CDR2 FQGNSA. The ends were cut back, 4 bases at V and 4 bases at J, with 10 bases in the middle. The CDR3 sequence is CASSYLQVTEAFF. The CDR3 DNA follows: TGTGCCAGCAGCTATTTACAGGTCACTGAAGCTTTCTTT. Full variable domain (rest looked up from reference TRBV7-2 and TRBJ1-1): GAGVSQSPSNKVTEKGKDVELRCDPISGHTALYWYRQSLGQGLEFLIYFQGNSAPDKSGLPSDRFSAERTGGSVSTLTIQRTQQEDSAVYLCASSYLQVTEAFFGQGTRLTVV.

The chain is built from TRBV27 and TRBJ1-6; the D gene is possibly TRBD1 (5 bases). The CDR3 contains 15 residues. V was pared by 6 bases and J by 10 bases, with 19 bases between. CDR1 is MNHEY, CDR2 SMNVEV, per germline (reference sequence). The CDR3 nucleotides read TGTGCCAGCAGCCCCGTTTGGGGCTCGAGGTCACCCCTCCACTTT. Translation: CASSPVWGSRSPLHF.

The V gene is TRBV2, the J gene TRBJ1-1; D is unclear. CDR1 is SNHLY, CDR2 FYNNEI, per germline. The V end was cut by 7 bases, the J end by 6 bases, with 15 bases between. The CDR3 has 13 residues. The chain's CDR3 is CASIPEGAAEAFF. DNA for the CDR3: TGTGCCAGCATTCCCGAGGGTGCGGCTGAAGCTTTCTTT. Full variable domain (missing parts from reference TRBV2 and TRBJ1-1): EPEVTQTPSHQVTQMGQEVILRCVPISNHLYFYWYRQILGQKVEFLVSFYNNEISEKSEIFDDQFSVERPDGSNFTLKIRSTKLEDSAMYFCASIPEGAAEAFFGQGTRLTVV.

The V gene is TRBV5-1, the J gene TRBJ1-2, with a tentative D call TRBD1 (6 bases). V shed 0 bases and J shed 4 bases, with 13 bases lying between them. Germline CDR1 reads SGHRS; CDR2 reads YFSETQ. The CDR3 length is 15 residues. The CDR3 nucleotides are TGCGCCAGCAGCTTGGGCGGACAGCCGATCTATGGCTACACCTTC. Translation: CASSLGGQPIYGYTF. Full variable domain (outside the CDR3, taken from reference TRBV5-1 and TRBJ1-2): KAGVTQTPRYLIKTRGQQVTLSCSPISGHRSVSWYQQTPGQGLQFLFEYFSETQRNKGNFPGRFSGRQFSNSRSEMNVSTLELGDSALYLCASSLGGQPIYGYTFGSGTRLTVV.

This clone was found a few times. V gene TRBV7-2 combines with J gene TRBJ2-1, with TRBD2 identical over 10 bases. The V and J ends lost 4 bases and 2 bases, in that order; junction bases with no gene match: 2. Germline V gene lookup returns CDR1 SGHTA and CDR2 FQGNSA. This CDR3 contains 15 residues. CDR3 sequence (DNA): TGTGCCAGCAGCTCCGGACTAGCGGCCTACAATGAGCAGTTCTTC. It codes for CASSSGLAAYNEQFF.

This clone was observed a single time. At one of its ends the junction is not consistent with the germline gene, which may arise from a read error. The V gene is TRBV27, the J gene TRBJ2-1; 11 bases fit TRBD2. This CDR3 comprises 18 residues. The germline V gene encodes CDR1 MNHEY and CDR2 SMNVEV (reference sequence). The CDR3, as DNA: TGTGCCAGCAGTCGTAGCGGGGGGGCCGTCGATTCAGGGAGTGAGCAGCTCTTC. Translation gives CASSRSGGAVDSGSEQLF.

The V call is TRBV9, the J call TRBJ2-3; maybe TRBD2 (5 bases). Germline V gene sequence: CDR1 SGDLS, CDR2 YYNGEE. V gave up 0 bases and J gave up 5 bases, with 7 bases separating them. There are 13 residues in the CDR3. The CDR3: CASSVGRRDTQYF. As DNA, the CDR3 is TGTGCCAGCAGCGTAGGGAGGCGAGATACGCAGTATTTT.

This clone appeared a few times. The rearrangement links TRBV9 to TRBJ2-7; 7 positions match TRBD2. CDR3 length: 15 residues. From germline, CDR1 is SGDLS and CDR2 YYNGEE. Unmatched junction bases numbered 4, after V lost 0 bases and J lost 1 base. CDR3: CASSVAVGGSYEQYF. CDR3 nucleotides: TGTGCCAGCAGCGTAGCGGTGGGGGGGTCCTACGAGCAGTACTTC.

In its sample, this clone was seen once. The chain carries TRBV13 and TRBJ2-6; D is unclear. Per the germline V gene, CDR1 is PRHDT and CDR2 is FYEKMQ (reference sequence). There are 17 residues in the CDR3. Trimming shortened V by 0 bases and J by 0 bases, and 9 bases separated the two germline ends. CDR3 sequence reads: CASSLGPASSGANVLTF. The CDR3 DNA follows: TGTGCCAGCAGCTTAGGCCCAGCTAGCTCTGGGGCCAACGTCCTGACTTTC.

This clone was seen a few times. The rearrangement joins TRBV6-1 to TRBJ2-7, with D possibly matching TRBD1 (6 bases). Looked up from germline, CDR1 is MNHNS and CDR2 is SASEGT. The CDR3 runs 14 residues. V was pared by 3 bases and J by 5 bases, with 14 bases between. The CDR3 DNA reads as TGTGCCAGCAGTGACAACAGGGCGAGCCACGAGCAGTACTTC. It encodes CASSDNRASHEQYF.

This chain connects TRBV5-6 to TRBJ1-5; 8 nucleotides align to TRBD1. The CDR3 spans 13 residues. After removal of 5 bases from V and 4 bases from J, the junction contained 2 bases not matched to a gene. Germline V lookup: CDR1 SGHDT, CDR2 YYEEEE. CDR3 sequence reads: CASSDRGNQPQHF. CDR3 in DNA: TGTGCCAGCAGTGACAGGGGTAATCAGCCCCAGCATTTT.

The chain is built from TRBV9 and TRBJ2-2; no clear D. CDR3 length: 13 amino acids. V shed 4 bases and J shed 7 bases, with 11 bases lying between them. CDR1 is SGDLS and CDR2 is YYNGEE in the germline V gene. The CDR3 coding sequence is TGTGCCAGCAGCTTAAGAAGAGGCGGGGAGCTGTTTTTT. Translated: CASSLRRGGELFF.

This clone was counted only a few times. The chain uses TRBV6-4 and TRBJ1-1; D possibly corresponds to TRBD1 (6 bases). The length of the CDR3 is 18 residues. V lost 6 bases, J lost 1 base, and 24 bases lay in between. Germline V gives CDR1 MRHNA, CDR2 SNTAGT. CDR3 region: CASSPSPFRGRRNTEAFF. The CDR3 nucleotides read TGTGCCAGCAGCCCCTCCCCCTTCAGGGGCAGGAGGAACACTGAAGCTTTCTTT.

To note about this clone: An end of the junction differs from the germline gene, which may be a read error. The J gene is TRBJ2-1, the V gene TRBV7-3, with 10 bases that match TRBD2. This CDR3 region has 13 residues. Germline V gene lookup returns CDR1 SGHTA and CDR2 FQGTGA. CDR3 region: CASSPAGTSVLIF. CDR3 bases: TGTGCCAGCAGCCCAGCAGGGACTAGCGTTCTGATCTTC.